Listed here are 28 T cell receptor beta chains from one sample, sequenced in a study of blood T cell repertoires in COVID-19. Sequenced by immunoSEQ multiplex PCR; TCRdb stores in-frame clones only, minus some. The sample includes about 190,000 clones, around 90% of them seen just once. Sequencing was performed on peripheral blood. The receptor source for this set is a human donor in a cohort sampled during active COVID-19.

The J gene is TRBJ1-5, the V gene TRBV4-3, with D uncertain. Trimming shortened V by 0 bases and J by 3 bases, and 9 bases separated the two germline ends. CDR1 is LGHNA, CDR2 YSLEER, per germline. The CDR3 is made up of 15 amino acids. CDR3 residues: CASSQDFNTNQPQHF. CDR3 DNA: TGCGCCAGCAGCCAAGATTTCAACACCAATCAGCCCCAGCATTTT.

This chain links TRBV5-1 with TRBJ2-1, with D perhaps matching TRBD1 (8 bases). Germline V gene lookup returns CDR1 SGHRS and CDR2 YFSETQ. The CDR3 is 15 amino acids. V lost 1 base to trimming and J lost 6 bases, with 14 bases between them. The CDR3 here is CASSLRTGRGNEQFF. In nucleotides, the CDR3 is TGCGCCAGCAGCTTGCGGACAGGGAGGGGCAATGAGCAGTTCTTC.

The chain is built from TRBV19 and TRBJ2-1, with 9 positions matching TRBD2. J lost 10 bases, V lost 2 bases, and 15 bases had no gene match. The CDR3 is 17 amino acids. Germline V gene lookup returns CDR1 LNHDA and CDR2 SQIVND (reference sequence). The CDR3, as DNA: TGTGCCAGTAGTATAAGCGGGAGGTTAGCGGGAGTGGAGGAGCAGTTCTTC. It specifies CASSISGRLAGVEEQFF. The full variable domain, with the rest looked up from reference TRBV19 and TRBJ2-1, is DGGITQSPKYLFRKEGQNVTLSCEQNLNHDAMYWYRQDPGQGLRLIYYSQIVNDFQKGDIAEGYSVSREKKESFPLTVTSAQKNPTAFYLCASSISGRLAGVEEQFFGPGTRLTVL.

The chain links TRBV4-3 to TRBJ1-4, with D unclear. Trimming took off 4 bases at V and 7 bases at J, with 7 bases between the two ends. The CDR3 contains 12 residues. Germline loops: CDR1 LGHNA, CDR2 YSLEER. For the CDR3, the DNA is TGCGCCAGCAGCCCTGCAGGTGAAAAACTGTTTTTT. Amino acid sequence: CASSPAGEKLFF.

The chain links TRBV2 to TRBJ2-1; 10 bases are shared with TRBD1. Germline V gives CDR1 SNHLY, CDR2 FYNNEI. V lost 5 bases to trimming and J lost 10 bases; unmatched junction nucleotides: 8. The CDR3 has 14 amino acids. CDR3 sequence: CASSPGQGRREQFF. DNA of the CDR3: TGTGCCAGCAGTCCGGGACAGGGGCGAAGAGAGCAGTTCTTC.

The chain carries TRBV28 and TRBJ2-7; 11 bases are a match to TRBD1. Germline lookup yields CDR1 MDHEN and CDR2 SYDVKM. With V trimmed by 6 bases and J by 5 bases, 3 bases remained unmatched. The CDR3 is 13 residues long. The CDR3 nucleotides read TGTGCCAGCAGGAGGGGACAGGGGGACGAGCAGTACTTC. Its protein product is CASRRGQGDEQYF.

The chain carries TRBV5-4 and TRBJ2-7; 14 positions agree with TRBD2. V dropped 3 bases and J dropped 2; count of bases not matched to a gene: 7. The germline V gene encodes CDR1 SGHNT and CDR2 YYREEE (reference sequence). The CDR3 has 17 residues. In DNA, the CDR3 is TGTGCCAGCAGCTCAAGGACTAGCGGGGGGTCCCCCTACGAGCAGTACTTC. It codes for CASSSRTSGGSPYEQYF.

This chain links TRBV5-6 with TRBJ2-7; the D gene is possibly TRBD2 (5 bases). This CDR3 has 14 residues. The germline V gene has CDR1 SGHDT and CDR2 YYEEEE. V lost 4 bases, J lost 4 bases, and 15 bases lay in between. The CDR3 here is CASSRTGSGYEQYF. The CDR3 DNA is TGTGCCAGCAGCCGGACGGGGTCCGGGTACGAGCAGTACTTC.

V gene TRBV5-5 combines with J gene TRBJ2-3; D is uncertain. The V and J ends lost 4 bases and 4 bases respectively, with 22 bases between them. CDR1 and CDR2 from the germline V gene are SGHKS and YYEKEE (reference sequence). The CDR3 consists of 17 residues. Written as DNA, the CDR3 is TGTGCCAGCAGCGCCCTTCCTCCGGGTCCTACGGCAGATACGCAGTATTTT. It yields the protein CASSALPPGPTADTQYF.

The CDR3 region has the DNA TGTGCCAGCAGCCGTTCCCCGGGGACTCGTACCTACGAGCAGTACTTC. It is translated as CASSRSPGTRTYEQYF. The chain carries TRBV28 and TRBJ2-7, with a weak D call TRBD2 (6 bases). The CDR3 loop spans 16 amino acids. The ends were cut back, 6 bases at V and 2 bases at J, with 20 bases in the middle. The germline CDR1 and CDR2 sequences are MDHEN and SYDVKM.

The J gene is TRBJ2-7, the V gene TRBV28; D might be TRBD1 (5 bases). This CDR3 region has 12 residues. V lost 6 bases to trimming and J lost 4 bases, with 10 bases between them. Germline V gives CDR1 MDHEN, CDR2 SYDVKM. The CDR3 region has the DNA TGTGCCAGCAGGCGTCAGGGATACGAGCAGTACTTC. This translates into CASRRQGYEQYF. Variable domain in full (rest from reference TRBV28 and TRBJ2-7): DVKVTQSSRYLVKRTGEKVFLECVQDMDHENMFWYRQDPGLGLRLIYFSYDVKMKEKGDIPEGYSVSREKKERFSLILESASTNQTSMYLCASRRQGYEQYFGPGTRLTVT.

V is TRBV6-5 and J is TRBJ1-1; tentative D call: TRBD1 (6 bases). With 4 bases removed from V and 5 bases from J, the gap between germline ends came to 14 bases. The germline gives CDR1 MNHEY, CDR2 SVGAGI. This CDR3 has 14 amino acids. The CDR3 sequence is CASSSRGAWTEAFF. In nucleotides, the CDR3 is TGTGCCAGCAGTTCCCGGGGGGCTTGGACTGAAGCTTTCTTT.

V and J are TRBV18 and TRBJ1-5; 9 nucleotides match TRBD1. Looked up from germline, CDR1 is KGHSH and CDR2 is LQKENI. The V and J ends lost 3 bases and 3 bases, in that order; junction bases with no gene match: 3. The CDR3 consists of 15 residues. CDR3 protein: CASSPGTGTNQPQHF. The CDR3 DNA is TGTGCCAGCTCACCCGGGACAGGGACCAATCAGCCCCAGCATTTT.

The V call is TRBV5-6, the J call TRBJ2-7; 7 bases map to TRBD1. Germline CDR1 and CDR2: SGHDT and YYEEEE. With V trimmed by 2 bases and J by 1 base, 12 bases remained unmatched. This CDR3 is 17 amino acids long. CDR3 in DNA: TGTGCCAGCAGCTTTACCTTCAGACAGGGACCTTCCTACGAGCAGTACTTC. It translates to CASSFTFRQGPSYEQYF.

The gene calls are TRBV5-4 and TRBJ2-5; 14 positions agree with TRBD2. V was clipped by 0 bases and J by 2 bases; unmatched bases: 0. The CDR3 contains 16 residues. Germline V gene lookup returns CDR1 SGHNT and CDR2 YYREEE (reference sequence). The CDR3 DNA sequence: TGTGCCAGCAGCTTGGGACTAGCGGGGGGGCAAGAGACCCAGTACTTC. This encodes CASSLGLAGGQETQYF.

This clone was counted between two and nine times. The rearrangement joins TRBV18 to TRBJ1-2; unclear D gene. V was pared by 0 bases and J by 2 bases, with 7 bases between. Germline values: CDR1 KGHSH, CDR2 LQKENI. CDR3 length: 14 residues. The CDR3 region has the DNA TGTGCCAGCTCACCACCGTGGCAGAACTATGGCTACACCTTC. As protein: CASSPPWQNYGYTF.

This clone was seen a single time. CDR3 DNA: TGTGCCAGCAGCTTCGGTGGCGGGACCAACAACGAGCAGTACTTC. Its translation is CASSFGGGTNNEQYF. This sequence joins TRBV7-2 and TRBJ2-7; a possible D gene is TRBD2 (6 bases). The germline V gene has CDR1 SGHTA and CDR2 FQGNSA. V shed 3 bases and J shed 5 bases, with 17 bases lying between them. The length of the CDR3 is 15 residues. The variable domain in full, with the rest retrieved from reference TRBV7-2 and TRBJ2-7, is GAGVSQSPSNKVTEKGKDVELRCDPISGHTALYWYRQSLGQGLEFLIYFQGNSAPDKSGLPSDRFSAERTGGSVSTLTIQRTQQEDSAVYLCASSFGGGTNNEQYFGPGTRLTVT.

The chain links TRBV6-6 to TRBJ1-5, with 10 bases aligning to TRBD1. This CDR3 has 14 residues. Looked up from germline, CDR1 is MNHNY and CDR2 is SVGAGI (reference sequence). Trimming removed 3 bases from V and 6 bases from J; junction bases left unmatched: 2. In DNA, the CDR3 is TGTGCCAGCAGTTATGGGACAGGGGCTCAGCCCCAGCATTTT. Translating gives CASSYGTGAQPQHF.

V usage is TRBV7-2 and J usage is TRBJ2-7; D might be TRBD1 (6 bases). This CDR3 region has 13 residues. Trimming took 5 bases from V and 2 from J, leaving 10 bases between them. Germline CDR1 is SGHTA and CDR2 is FQGNSA. The CDR3 region has the DNA TGTGCCAGCAGCCACCGGGACACCTACGAGCAGTACTTC. Amino acids: CASSHRDTYEQYF.

The chain uses TRBV2 and TRBJ2-2, with 8 nucleotides matching TRBD2. The CDR3 contains 14 residues. With V trimmed by 7 bases and J by 0 bases, 1 base remained unmatched. Germline CDR1 is SNHLY and CDR2 is FYNNEI. The CDR3 reads CASMTSANTGELFF. The CDR3 nucleotides read TGTGCCAGCATGACTAGCGCGAACACCGGGGAGCTGTTTTTT. The complete variable domain, with remaining parts taken from reference TRBV2 and TRBJ2-2, reads EPEVTQTPSHQVTQMGQEVILRCVPISNHLYFYWYRQILGQKVEFLVSFYNNEISEKSEIFDDQFSVERPDGSNFTLKIRSTKLEDSAMYFCASMTSANTGELFFGEGSRLTVL.

This chain connects TRBV6-4 to TRBJ2-1; TRBD2 matches 9 bases. Germline V gene sequence: CDR1 MRHNA, CDR2 SNTAGT. The trim removed 5 bases at V and 10 bases at J, leaving 12 bases unmatched. The CDR3 runs to 15 residues. The CDR3 DNA reads as TGTGCCAGCAGTCTCCTAGGCGGGAGGGCCGGAGAGCAGTTCTTC. As protein: CASSLLGGRAGEQFF.

This clone appeared a single time. V usage is TRBV11-2 and J usage is TRBJ2-1; 7 bases line up with TRBD2. Trimming removed 8 bases from V and 7 bases from J; junction bases left unmatched: 8. The CDR3 is 13 amino acids. Germline-derived CDR1 and CDR2 are SGHAT and FQNNGV. The CDR3 nucleotides are TGTGCCAGCCTAGCGGCGGGACGGAATGAGCAGTTCTTC. Its translation: CASLAAGRNEQFF.

This clone was observed once. This chain joins TRBV20-1 and TRBJ1-4, with 7 bases aligning to TRBD1. V lost 3 bases to trimming and J lost 4 bases; unmatched junction nucleotides: 2. Germline V gene lookup returns CDR1 DFQATT and CDR2 SNEGSKA (reference sequence). This CDR3 has 13 amino acids. CDR3 sequence reads: CSASGTDNEKLFF. CDR3 DNA: TGCAGTGCTAGTGGGACAGATAATGAAAAACTGTTTTTT.

V is TRBV18 and J is TRBJ1-1, with unresolved D. This CDR3 spans 16 amino acids. V was shortened by 5 bases and J by 2 bases, with 18 bases between the two germline ends. Per the germline V gene, CDR1 is KGHSH and CDR2 is LQKENI. The CDR3 DNA follows: TGTGCCAGCTCAGCTGGGCAGCAAGCTCTTAACACTGAAGCTTTCTTT. It specifies CASSAGQQALNTEAFF.

The genes are TRBV4-1 and TRBJ1-1; TRBD1 is a possible D gene (5 bases). The germline CDR1 and CDR2 sequences are MGHRA and YSYEKL. This CDR3 is built from 15 residues. Trimming removed 1 base at V and 4 bases at J, with 13 bases between. CDR3 nucleotide sequence: TGCGCCAGCAGCCAAGGGGCCAGGGTCGGCACTGAAGCTTTCTTT. Protein: CASSQGARVGTEAFF.

CDR3 nucleotides: TGTGCCAGCAGCTCGCCGCGGGGCAGGGGGCTACTTGCAACTAATGAAAAACTGTTTTTT. This encodes CASSSPRGRGLLATNEKLFF. V and J are TRBV11-3 and TRBJ1-4; 8 positions match TRBD1. V gave up 4 bases and J gave up 0 bases; unmatched junction bases: 16. The CDR3 extends over 20 amino acids. The V gene's germline CDR1 is SGHNT and CDR2 YENEEA. Complete variable domain (other parts from reference TRBV11-3 and TRBJ1-4): EAGVVQSPRYKIIEKKQPVAFWCNPISGHNTLYWYLQNLGQGPELLIRYENEEAVDDSQLPKDRFSAERLKGVDSTLKIQPAELGDSAVYLCASSSPRGRGLLATNEKLFFGSGTQLSVL.

V usage is TRBV30 and J usage is TRBJ1-6; 10 positions agree with TRBD1. Unmatched junction bases numbered 10, after V lost 3 bases and J lost 2 bases. The germline CDR1 and CDR2 sequences are GTSNPN and SVGIG (reference sequence). The CDR3 has 18 residues. CDR3 region: CAWRGPGQGLTYNSPLHF. The DNA for the CDR3 is TGTGCCTGGAGGGGACCGGGACAGGGGCTCACCTATAATTCACCCCTCCACTTT.

The chain couples TRBV5-4 to TRBJ1-1, with 8 bases that match TRBD1. The CDR3 length is 15 residues. Germline V gene sequence: CDR1 SGHNT, CDR2 YYREEE (reference sequence). With V trimmed by 2 bases and J by 0 bases, 3 bases remained unmatched. CDR3 in DNA: TGTGCCAGCAGCTTTGACAGGGGACTGAACACTGAAGCTTTCTTT. Translation gives CASSFDRGLNTEAFF.